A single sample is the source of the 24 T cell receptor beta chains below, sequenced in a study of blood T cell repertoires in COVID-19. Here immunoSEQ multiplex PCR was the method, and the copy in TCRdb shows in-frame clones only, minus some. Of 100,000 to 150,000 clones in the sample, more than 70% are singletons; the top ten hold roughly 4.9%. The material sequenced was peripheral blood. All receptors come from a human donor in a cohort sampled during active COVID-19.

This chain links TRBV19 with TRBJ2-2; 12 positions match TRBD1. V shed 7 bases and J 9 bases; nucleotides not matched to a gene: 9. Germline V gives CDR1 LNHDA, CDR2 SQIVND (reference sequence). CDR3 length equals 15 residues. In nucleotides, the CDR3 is TGTGCCAGTATGGGACAGGGGGCGCGAGGGTGGGAGCTGTTTTTT. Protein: CASMGQGARGWELFF.

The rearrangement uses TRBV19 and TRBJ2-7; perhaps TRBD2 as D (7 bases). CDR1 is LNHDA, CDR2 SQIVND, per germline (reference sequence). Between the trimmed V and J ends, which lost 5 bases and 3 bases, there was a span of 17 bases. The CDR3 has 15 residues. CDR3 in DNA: TGTGCCAGTAGTTCTCAAGGGGGAGGGAACTACGAGCAGTACTTC. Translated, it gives CASSSQGGGNYEQYF.

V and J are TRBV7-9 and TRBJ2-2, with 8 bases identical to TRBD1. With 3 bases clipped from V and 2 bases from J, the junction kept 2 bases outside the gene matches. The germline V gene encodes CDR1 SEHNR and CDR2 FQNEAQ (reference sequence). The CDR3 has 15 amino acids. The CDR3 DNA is TGTGCCAGCAGCTTTCAGGGGGCTAACACCGGGGAGCTGTTTTTT. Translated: CASSFQGANTGELFF.

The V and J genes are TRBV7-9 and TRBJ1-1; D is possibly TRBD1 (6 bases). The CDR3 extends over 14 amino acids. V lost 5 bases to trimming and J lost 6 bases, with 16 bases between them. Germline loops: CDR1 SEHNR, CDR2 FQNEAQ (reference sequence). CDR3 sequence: CASSPSGRGAEAFF. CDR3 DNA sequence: TGTGCCAGCAGCCCGTCCGGGAGGGGGGCTGAAGCTTTCTTT.

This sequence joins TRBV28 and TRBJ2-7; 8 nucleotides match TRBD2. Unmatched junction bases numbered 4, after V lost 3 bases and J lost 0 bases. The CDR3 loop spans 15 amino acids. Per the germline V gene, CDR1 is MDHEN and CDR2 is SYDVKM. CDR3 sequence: CASSFFSGDSYEQYF. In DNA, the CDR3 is TGTGCCAGCAGTTTCTTTAGCGGGGACTCCTACGAGCAGTACTTC.

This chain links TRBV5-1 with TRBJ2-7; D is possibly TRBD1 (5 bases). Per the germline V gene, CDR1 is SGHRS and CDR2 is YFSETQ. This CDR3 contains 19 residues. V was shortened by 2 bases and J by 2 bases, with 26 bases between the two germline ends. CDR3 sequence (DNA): TGCGCCAGCAGCTTATCCAGGCCGAATAGTCCTCAAGGGGCCTACGAGCAGTACTTC. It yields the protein CASSLSRPNSPQGAYEQYF.

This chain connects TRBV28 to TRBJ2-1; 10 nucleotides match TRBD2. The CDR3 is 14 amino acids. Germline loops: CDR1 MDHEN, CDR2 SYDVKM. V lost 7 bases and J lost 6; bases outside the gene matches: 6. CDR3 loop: CASNLAGVANEQFF. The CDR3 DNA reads TGTGCCAGCAACCTAGCGGGAGTAGCCAATGAGCAGTTCTTC.

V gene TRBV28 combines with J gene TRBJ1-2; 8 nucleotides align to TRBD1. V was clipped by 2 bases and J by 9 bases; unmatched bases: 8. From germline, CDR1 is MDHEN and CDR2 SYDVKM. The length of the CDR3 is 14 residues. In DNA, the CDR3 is TGTGCCAGCAGTTTAGACAGGGGAAGAAAGAGCTACACCTTC. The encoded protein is CASSLDRGRKSYTF.

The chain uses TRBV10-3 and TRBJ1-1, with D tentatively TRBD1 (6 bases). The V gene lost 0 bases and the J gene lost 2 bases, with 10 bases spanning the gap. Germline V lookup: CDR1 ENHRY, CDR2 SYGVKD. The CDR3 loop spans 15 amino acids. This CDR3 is CAISESGGANTEAFF. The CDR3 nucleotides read TGTGCCATCAGTGAGTCGGGGGGGGCAAACACTGAAGCTTTCTTT.

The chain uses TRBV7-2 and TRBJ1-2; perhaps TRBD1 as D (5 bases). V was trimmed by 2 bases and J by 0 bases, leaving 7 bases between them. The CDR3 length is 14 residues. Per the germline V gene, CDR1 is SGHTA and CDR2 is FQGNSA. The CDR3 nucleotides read TGTGCCAGCAGCTTACAGGGAACTAACTATGGCTACACCTTC. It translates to CASSLQGTNYGYTF.

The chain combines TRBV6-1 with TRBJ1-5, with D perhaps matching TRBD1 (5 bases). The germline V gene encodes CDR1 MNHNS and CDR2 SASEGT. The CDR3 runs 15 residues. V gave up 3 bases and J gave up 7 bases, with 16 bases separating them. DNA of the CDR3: TGTGCCAGCAGTGAGGGACCTACGGAGGGACAGCCCCAGCATTTT. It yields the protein CASSEGPTEGQPQHF.

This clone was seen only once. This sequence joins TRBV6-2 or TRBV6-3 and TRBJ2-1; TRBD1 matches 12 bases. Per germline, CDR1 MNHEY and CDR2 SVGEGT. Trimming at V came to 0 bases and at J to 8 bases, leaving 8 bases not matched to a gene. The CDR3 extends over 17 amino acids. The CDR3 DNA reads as TGTGCCAGCAGTTACTCAACCCGGGACAGGGGGCGAGATGAGCAGTTCTTC. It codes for CASSYSTRDRGRDEQFF.

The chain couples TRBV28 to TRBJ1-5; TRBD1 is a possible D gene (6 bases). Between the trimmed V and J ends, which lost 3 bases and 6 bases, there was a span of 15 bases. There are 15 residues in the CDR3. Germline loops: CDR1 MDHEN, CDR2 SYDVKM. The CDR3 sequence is CASSFGGGGTQPQHF. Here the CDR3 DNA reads TGTGCCAGCAGTTTCGGGGGAGGGGGTACTCAGCCCCAGCATTTT.

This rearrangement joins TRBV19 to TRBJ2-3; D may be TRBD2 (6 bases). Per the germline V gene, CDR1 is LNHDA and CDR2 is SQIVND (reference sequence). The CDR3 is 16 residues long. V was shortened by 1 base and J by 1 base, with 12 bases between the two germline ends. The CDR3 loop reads CASSIAAGLGTDTQYF. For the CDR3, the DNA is TGTGCCAGTAGTATAGCGGCGGGACTCGGCACAGATACGCAGTATTTT.

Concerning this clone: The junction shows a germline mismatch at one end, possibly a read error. The CDR3 region is CASSTTNSPGTGVF. The CDR3 nucleotides are TGTGCCAGCAGTACCACTAACAGCCCCGGGACAGGGGTTTTC. V and J are TRBV6-5 and TRBJ2-7; 10 bases fit TRBD1. CDR1 MNHEY and CDR2 SVGAGI come from the germline V gene. This CDR3 contains 14 residues.

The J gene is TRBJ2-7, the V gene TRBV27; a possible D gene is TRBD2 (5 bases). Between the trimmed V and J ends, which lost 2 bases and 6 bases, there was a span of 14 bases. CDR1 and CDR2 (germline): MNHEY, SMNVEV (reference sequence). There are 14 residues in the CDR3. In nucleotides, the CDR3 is TGTGCCAGCAGTTTAGATCCCCGAGAGGGCGAGCAGTACTTC. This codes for CASSLDPREGEQYF.

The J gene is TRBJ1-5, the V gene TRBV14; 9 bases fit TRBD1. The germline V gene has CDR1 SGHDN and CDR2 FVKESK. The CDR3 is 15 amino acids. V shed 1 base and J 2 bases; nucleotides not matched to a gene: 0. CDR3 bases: TGTGCCAGCAGCCAAGGGACAGGGGGCAATCAGCCCCAGCATTTT. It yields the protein CASSQGTGGNQPQHF.

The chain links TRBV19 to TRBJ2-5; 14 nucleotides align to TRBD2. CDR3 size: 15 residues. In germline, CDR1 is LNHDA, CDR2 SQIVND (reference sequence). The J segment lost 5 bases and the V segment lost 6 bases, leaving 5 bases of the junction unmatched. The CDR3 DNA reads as TGTGCCAGTAGCGGGACTAGCGGGAGCTTCGAGACCCAGTACTTC. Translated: CASSGTSGSFETQYF.

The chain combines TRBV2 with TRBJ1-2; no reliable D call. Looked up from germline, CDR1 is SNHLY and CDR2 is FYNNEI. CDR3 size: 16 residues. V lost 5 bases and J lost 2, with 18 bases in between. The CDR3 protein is CASSQRARFGNYGYTF. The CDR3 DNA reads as TGTGCCAGCAGTCAGCGGGCCAGGTTTGGCAACTATGGCTACACCTTC.

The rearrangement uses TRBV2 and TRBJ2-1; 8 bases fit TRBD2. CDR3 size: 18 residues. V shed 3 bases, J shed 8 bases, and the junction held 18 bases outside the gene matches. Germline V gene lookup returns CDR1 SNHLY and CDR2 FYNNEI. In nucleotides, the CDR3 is TGTGCCAGCAGTGACCGGTCTAGCGGGCCCACTATGAGCGATGAGCAGTTCTTC. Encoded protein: CASSDRSSGPTMSDEQFF.

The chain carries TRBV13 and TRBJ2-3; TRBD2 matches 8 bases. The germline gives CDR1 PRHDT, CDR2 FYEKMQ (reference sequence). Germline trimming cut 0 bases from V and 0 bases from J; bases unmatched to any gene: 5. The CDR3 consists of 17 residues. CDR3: CASSLGLTSGSTDTQYF. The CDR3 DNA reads TGTGCCAGCAGCTTAGGCCTCACTAGCGGTAGCACAGATACGCAGTATTTT.

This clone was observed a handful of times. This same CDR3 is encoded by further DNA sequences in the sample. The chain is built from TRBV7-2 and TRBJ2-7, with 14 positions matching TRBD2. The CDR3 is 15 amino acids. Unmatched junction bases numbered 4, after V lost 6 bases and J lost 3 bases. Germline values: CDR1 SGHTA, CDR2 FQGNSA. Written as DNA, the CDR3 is TGTGCCAGCAGATGGACTAGCGGGAGGAGCTACGAGCAGTACTTC. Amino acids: CASRWTSGRSYEQYF.

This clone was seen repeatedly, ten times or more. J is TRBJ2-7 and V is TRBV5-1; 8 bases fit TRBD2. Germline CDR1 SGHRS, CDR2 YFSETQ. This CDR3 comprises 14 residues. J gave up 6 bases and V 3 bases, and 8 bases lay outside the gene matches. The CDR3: CASSSQAGEGEQYF. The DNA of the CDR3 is TGCGCCAGCAGCTCCCAAGCGGGAGAGGGCGAGCAGTACTTC.

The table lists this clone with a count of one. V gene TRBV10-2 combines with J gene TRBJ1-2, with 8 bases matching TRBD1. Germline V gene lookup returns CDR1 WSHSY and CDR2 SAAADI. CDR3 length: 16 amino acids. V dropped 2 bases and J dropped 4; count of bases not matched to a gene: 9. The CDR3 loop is CASSESIQGAGYGYTF. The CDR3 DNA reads TGCGCCAGCAGTGAGAGTATTCAGGGGGCCGGCTATGGCTACACCTTC.